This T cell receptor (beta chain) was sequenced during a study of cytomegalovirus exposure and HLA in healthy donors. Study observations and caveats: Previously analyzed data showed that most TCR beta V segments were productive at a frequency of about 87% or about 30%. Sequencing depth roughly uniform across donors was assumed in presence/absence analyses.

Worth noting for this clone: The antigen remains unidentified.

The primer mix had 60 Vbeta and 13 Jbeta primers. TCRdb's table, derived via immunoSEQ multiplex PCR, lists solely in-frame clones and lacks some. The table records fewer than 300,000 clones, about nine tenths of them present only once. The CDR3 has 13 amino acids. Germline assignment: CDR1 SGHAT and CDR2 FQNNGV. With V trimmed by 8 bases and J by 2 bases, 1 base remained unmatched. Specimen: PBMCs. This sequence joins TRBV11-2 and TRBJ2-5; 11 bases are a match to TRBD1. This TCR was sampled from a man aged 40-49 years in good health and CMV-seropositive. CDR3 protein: CASGQGAQETQYF. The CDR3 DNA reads TGTGCCAGCGGACAGGGGGCTCAAGAGACCCAGTACTTC.